These 18 T cell receptor beta chains were all obtained from the same sample, sequenced in a study of control samples from healthy donors and cancer patients. Measured with immunoSEQ multiplex PCR; TCRdb has only the in-frame clones, and not every one. The data hold tens of thousands of clones, with about 89% observed a single time. Sequenced: PBMCs. The receptors here all came from a woman aged 50 to 60 with colorectal cancer.

The chain links TRBV29-1 to TRBJ1-1, with D unclear. In germline, CDR1 is SQVTM, CDR2 ANQGSEA. CDR3 size: 13 residues. With 3 bases removed from V and 4 bases from J, the gap between germline ends came to 12 bases. CDR3 sequence (DNA): TGCAGCGTTGATCGGGGTAGCGGCACTGAAGCTTTCTTT. This encodes CSVDRGSGTEAFF.

The genes are TRBV7-2 and TRBJ2-3, with 12 bases lining up with TRBD2. V was pared by 1 base and J by 4 bases, with 9 bases of the junction left unmatched. The CDR3 spans 18 residues. Germline CDR1 and CDR2: SGHTA and FQGNSA. CDR3 in DNA: TGTGCCAGCAGCTTAGTAGGGGCTAGCGGGGGGGCCGCAGATACGCAGTATTTT. It is translated as CASSLVGASGGAADTQYF.

The rearrangement joins TRBV5-8 to TRBJ1-2; 7 bases are a match to TRBD1. This CDR3 has 15 amino acids. The trim removed 4 bases at V and 6 bases at J, leaving 12 bases unmatched. Germline assignment: CDR1 SGHTS and CDR2 YDEGEE. CDR3 loop: CASSPSNRGRNGYTF. DNA for the CDR3: TGTGCCAGCAGCCCCAGTAACAGGGGAAGGAATGGCTACACCTTC.

The chain combines TRBV3-1 (or the pseudogene TRBV3-2) with TRBJ2-1, with 8 positions matching TRBD1. From germline, CDR1 is LGHDT and CDR2 YNNKEL (reference sequence). The CDR3 has 15 amino acids. V was pared by 0 bases and J by 7 bases, with 5 bases of the junction left unmatched. The DNA of the CDR3 is TGTGCCAGCAGCCAAGAGGACAGGGTGAAAAATGAGCAGTTCTTC. Amino acid sequence: CASSQEDRVKNEQFF.

The rearrangement joins TRBV14 to TRBJ2-1, with TRBD1 matching over 8 bases. The CDR3 consists of 15 residues. The V and J ends lost 3 bases and 2 bases, in that order; junction bases with no gene match: 3. The germline gives CDR1 SGHDN, CDR2 FVKESK. CDR3 sequence reads: CASSHDRGPYNEQFF. The CDR3 bases are TGTGCCAGCAGCCACGACAGGGGTCCCTACAATGAGCAGTTCTTC.

The chain is built from TRBV4-3 and TRBJ1-6; D unclear. Looked up from germline, CDR1 is LGHNA and CDR2 is YSLEER. V lost 1 base and J lost 7, with 11 bases in between. The CDR3 consists of 15 residues. CDR3 residues: CASSQGAGLNSPLHF. CDR3 bases: TGCGCCAGCAGCCAAGGGGCAGGACTAAATTCACCCCTCCACTTT.

A single count supports this clone. The rearrangement joins TRBV7-2 to TRBJ2-6; D gene ambiguous. The CDR3 is 16 amino acids. The V end lost 1 base, the J end lost 2 bases, and 9 bases lay between the germline ends. The germline gives CDR1 SGHTA, CDR2 FQGNSA. The CDR3 nucleotides are TGTGCCAGCAGCTTAGTCCAGGCAACTGGGGCCAACGTCCTGACTTTC. This codes for CASSLVQATGANVLTF.

V usage is TRBV24-1 and J usage is TRBJ2-3; TRBD1 agrees at 10 bases. The CDR3 runs 15 residues. The V segment lost 5 bases and the J segment 8 bases; nucleotides outside the gene matches: 9. Per the germline V gene, CDR1 is KGHDR and CDR2 is SFDVKD. CDR3: CATSAGTGARGTQYF. As DNA, the CDR3 is TGTGCCACCAGTGCCGGGACAGGGGCTAGGGGTACGCAGTATTTT.

CDR3 in DNA: TGTGCCAGCAGTCCCCCGGGAATGAACACTGAAGCTTTCTTT. Translated: CASSPPGMNTEAFF. This chain uses TRBV6-5 with TRBJ1-1; the D is unclear. V lost 5 bases and J 0 bases, leaving 10 bases between the germline ends. Germline CDR1 is MNHEY and CDR2 is SVGAGI. This CDR3 is built from 14 residues.

This clone appeared a few times. V is TRBV18 and J is TRBJ1-1; tentative D call: TRBD1 (6 bases). The germline V gene encodes CDR1 KGHSH and CDR2 LQKENI. This CDR3 spans 14 amino acids. The germline V and J ends were trimmed by 3 bases and 3 bases, with 11 bases remaining between them. In nucleotides, the CDR3 is TGTGCCAGCTCACCGTGGACAGAGGACACTGAAGCTTTCTTT. Encoded protein: CASSPWTEDTEAFF.

A single count supports this clone. The V gene is TRBV3-1 (or the pseudogene TRBV3-2), the J gene TRBJ1-6; 8 bases map to TRBD1. Trimming at V came to 3 bases and at J to 6 bases, leaving 4 bases not matched to a gene. This CDR3 contains 15 residues. The germline V gene has CDR1 LGHDT and CDR2 YNNKEL (reference sequence). CDR3 nucleotides: TGTGCCAGCAGCCAGAATACAGGGGGTAATTCACCCCTCCACTTT. Translating gives CASSQNTGGNSPLHF.

The V call is TRBV7-2, the J call TRBJ2-1, with 16 bases identical to TRBD2. The CDR3 consists of 16 residues. CDR1 is SGHTA and CDR2 is FQGNSA in the germline V gene. Trimming removed 5 bases from V and 6 bases from J; junction bases left unmatched: 4. CDR3 protein: CASSRGLAGGLNEQFF. The CDR3 coding sequence is TGTGCCAGCAGCAGGGGACTAGCGGGGGGGCTCAATGAGCAGTTCTTC.

The chain couples TRBV9 to TRBJ2-3, with 10 bases lining up with TRBD2. The CDR3 is made up of 16 amino acids. V shed 0 bases and J 5 bases; nucleotides not matched to a gene: 6. CDR1 and CDR2 from the germline V gene are SGDLS and YYNGEE. CDR3 nucleotides: TGTGCCAGCAGCGTAGTGGGAGCGGGGGGGCAAGATACGCAGTATTTT. This sequence encodes CASSVVGAGGQDTQYF.

The chain carries TRBV30 and TRBJ2-3; TRBD2 matches 7 bases. V dropped 5 bases and J dropped 2; count of bases not matched to a gene: 13. The CDR3 has 16 residues. Germline V lookup: CDR1 GTSNPN, CDR2 SVGIG (reference sequence). The CDR3 bases are TGTGCCTGGTCGACTCCGAGCGGGGCCCACACAGATACGCAGTATTTT. It encodes CAWSTPSGAHTDTQYF.

V is TRBV6-5 and J is TRBJ2-3; 9 bases are a match to TRBD2. J lost 1 base, V lost 7 bases, and 3 bases had no gene match. Germline V gene data show CDR1 as MNHEY and CDR2 as SVGAGI. CDR3 length: 14 residues. The CDR3: CASKVAGGTDTQYF. As DNA, the CDR3 is TGTGCCAGCAAGGTAGCGGGGGGCACAGATACGCAGTATTTT.

In DNA, the CDR3 is TGTGCCAGCAGCCTAGATAGGCTAGCGCCTCACAATGAGCAGTTCTTC. Translation gives CASSLDRLAPHNEQFF. The rearrangement links TRBV5-6 to TRBJ2-1; D may be TRBD2 (6 bases). Between the trimmed V and J ends, which lost 4 bases and 5 bases, there was a span of 19 bases. CDR1 is SGHDT, CDR2 YYEEEE, per germline. The CDR3 covers 16 residues.

The chain combines TRBV27 with TRBJ1-6, with D perhaps matching TRBD1 (6 bases). Germline CDR1 is MNHEY and CDR2 is SMNVEV (reference sequence). V lost 5 bases and J lost 0, with 23 bases in between. The CDR3 loop spans 20 amino acids. The CDR3 DNA reads TGTGCCAGCAGTCAGCGGGGGCTACAGAAGGGGTACTCCTATAATTCACCCCTCCACTTT. Translating gives CASSQRGLQKGYSYNSPLHF.

The V call is TRBV5-1, the J call TRBJ2-6; no clear D gene. Germline V lookup: CDR1 SGHRS, CDR2 YFSETQ. Trimming removed 5 bases at V and 1 base at J, with 19 bases between. The CDR3 is made up of 18 amino acids. The CDR3 reads CASSQDGPFGSGANVLTF. The CDR3 DNA reads TGCGCCAGCAGTCAGGACGGGCCCTTCGGGTCTGGGGCCAACGTCCTGACTTTC.